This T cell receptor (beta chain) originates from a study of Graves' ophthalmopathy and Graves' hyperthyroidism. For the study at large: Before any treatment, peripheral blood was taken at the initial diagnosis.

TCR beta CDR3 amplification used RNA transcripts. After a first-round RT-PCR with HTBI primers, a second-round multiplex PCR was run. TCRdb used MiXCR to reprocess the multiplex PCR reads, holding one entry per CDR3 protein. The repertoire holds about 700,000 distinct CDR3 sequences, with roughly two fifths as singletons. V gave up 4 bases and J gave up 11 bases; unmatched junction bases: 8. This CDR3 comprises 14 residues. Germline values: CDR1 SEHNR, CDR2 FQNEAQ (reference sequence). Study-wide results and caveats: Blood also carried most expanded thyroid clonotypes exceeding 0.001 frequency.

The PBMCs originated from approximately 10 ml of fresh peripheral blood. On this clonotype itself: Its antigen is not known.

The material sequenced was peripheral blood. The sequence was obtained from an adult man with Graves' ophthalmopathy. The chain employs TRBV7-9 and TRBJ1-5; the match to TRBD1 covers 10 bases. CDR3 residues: CASSWTGGKETQHF. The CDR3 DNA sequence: TGTGCCAGCAGCTGGACAGGGGGAAAGGAGACCCAGCATTTT. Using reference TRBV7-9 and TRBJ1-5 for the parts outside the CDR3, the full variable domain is DTGVSQNPRHKITKRGQNVTFRCDPISEHNRLYWYRQTLGQGPEFLTYFQNEAQLEKSRLLSDRFSAERPKGSFSTLEIQRTEQGDSAMYLCASSWTGGKETQHFGDGTRLSIL.